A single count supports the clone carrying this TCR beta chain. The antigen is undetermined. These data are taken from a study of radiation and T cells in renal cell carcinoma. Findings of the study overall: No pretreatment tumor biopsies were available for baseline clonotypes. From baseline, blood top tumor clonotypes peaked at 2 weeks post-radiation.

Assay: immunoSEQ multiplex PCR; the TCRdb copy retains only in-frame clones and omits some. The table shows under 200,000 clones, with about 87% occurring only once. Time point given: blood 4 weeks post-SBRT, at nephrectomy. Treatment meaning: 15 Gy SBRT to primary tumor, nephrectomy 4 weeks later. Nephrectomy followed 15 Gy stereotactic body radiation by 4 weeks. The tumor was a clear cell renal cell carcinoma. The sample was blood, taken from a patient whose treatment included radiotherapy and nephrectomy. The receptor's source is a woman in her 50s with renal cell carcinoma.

DNA of the CDR3: TGTGCCTGGAGTATTAACGTACAGGGGCATGGCTACACCTTC. This codes for CAWSINVQGHGYTF. The V gene is TRBV30, the J gene TRBJ1-2, with TRBD1 matching over 7 bases. The CDR3 extends over 14 amino acids. From germline, CDR1 is GTSNPN and CDR2 SVGIG (reference sequence). Trimming cost V 2 bases and J 6 bases; bases outside gene matches: 9.